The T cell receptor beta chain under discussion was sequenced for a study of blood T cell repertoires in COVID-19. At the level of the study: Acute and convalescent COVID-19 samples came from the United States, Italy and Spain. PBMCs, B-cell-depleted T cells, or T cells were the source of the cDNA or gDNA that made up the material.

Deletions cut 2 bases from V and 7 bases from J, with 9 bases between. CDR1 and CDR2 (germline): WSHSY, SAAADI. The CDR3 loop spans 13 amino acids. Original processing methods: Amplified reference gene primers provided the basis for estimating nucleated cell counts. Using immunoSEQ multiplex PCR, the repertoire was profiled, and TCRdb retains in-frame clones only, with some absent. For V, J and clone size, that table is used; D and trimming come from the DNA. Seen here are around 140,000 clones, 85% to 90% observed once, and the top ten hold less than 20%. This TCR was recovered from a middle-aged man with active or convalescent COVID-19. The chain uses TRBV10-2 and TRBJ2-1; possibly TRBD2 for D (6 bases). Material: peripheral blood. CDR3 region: CASSEGGGNEQFF. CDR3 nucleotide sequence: TGCGCCAGCAGTGAGGGTGGGGGGAATGAGCAGTTCTTC.